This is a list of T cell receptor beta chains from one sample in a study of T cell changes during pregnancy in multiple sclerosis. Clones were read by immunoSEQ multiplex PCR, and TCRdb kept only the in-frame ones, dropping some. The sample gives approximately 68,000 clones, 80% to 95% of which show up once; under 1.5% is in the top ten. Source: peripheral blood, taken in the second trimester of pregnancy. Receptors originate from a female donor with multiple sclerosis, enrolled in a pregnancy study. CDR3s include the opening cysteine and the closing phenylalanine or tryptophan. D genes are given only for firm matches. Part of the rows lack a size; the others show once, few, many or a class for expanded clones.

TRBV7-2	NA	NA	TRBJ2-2	CASSFYGELFF	TGTGCCAGCAGCTTTTATGGGGAGCTGTTTTTT
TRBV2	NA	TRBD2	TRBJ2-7	CASSEALPSGGLYF	TGTGCCAGCAGTGAAGCGCTCCCTAGCGGGGGCCTGTACTTC
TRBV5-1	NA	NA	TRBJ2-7	CASSPGLSWDEQYF	TGCGCCAGCAGCCCAGGACTATCGTGGGACGAGCAGTACTTC
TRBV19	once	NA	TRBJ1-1	CASSIEGDTEAFF	TGTGCCAGTAGTATTGAAGGGGACACTGAAGCTTTCTTT
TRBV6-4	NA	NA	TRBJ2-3	CASSDDNTPGTQYF	TGTGCCAGCAGTGACGATAACACGCCAGGTACGCAGTATTTT
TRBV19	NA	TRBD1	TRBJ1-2	CASKPGQGNYGYTF	TGTGCCAGTAAGCCGGGACAGGGGAACTATGGCTACACCTTC
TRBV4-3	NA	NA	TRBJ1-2	CASSQAGRADYGYTF	TGCGCCAGCAGCCAAGCGGGCAGGGCCGACTATGGCTACACCTTC
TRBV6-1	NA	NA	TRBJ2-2	CASSVGWTNTGELFF	TGTGCCAGCAGTGTGGGCTGGACGAACACCGGGGAGCTGTTTTTT
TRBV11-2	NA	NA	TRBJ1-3	CASSLRQGLDGNTIYF	TGTGCCAGCAGCTTACGTCAGGGCCTGGATGGAAACACCATATATTTT
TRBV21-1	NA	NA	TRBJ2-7	CASSNISDYYEQYF	TGTGCCAGCAGCAACATTAGCGACTACTACGAGCAGTACTTC
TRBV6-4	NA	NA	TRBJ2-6	CASSDERDSGANVLTF	TGTGCCAGCAGTGACGAGCGAGACTCTGGGGCCAACGTCCTGACTTTC
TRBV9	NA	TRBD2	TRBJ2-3	CASSVALAGNADTQYF	TGTGCCAGCAGCGTAGCGCTAGCGGGGAATGCAGATACGCAGTATTTT
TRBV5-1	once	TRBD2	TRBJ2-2	CASLTGGPSSTGELFF	TGCGCCAGCCTAACGGGAGGGCCGAGTAGCACCGGGGAGCTGTTTTTT
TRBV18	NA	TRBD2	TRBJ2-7	CASSPALAGGKNEQYF	TGTGCCAGCTCACCCGCTCTAGCGGGAGGTAAAAACGAGCAGTACTTC
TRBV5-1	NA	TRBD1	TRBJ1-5	CASSPGQGAGESNQPQHF	TGCGCCAGCAGCCCTGGACAGGGGGCAGGTGAGAGCAATCAGCCCCAGCATTTT
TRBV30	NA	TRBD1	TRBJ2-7	CAWLGQGSSYEQYF	TGTGCCTGGCTTGGACAGGGCAGCTCCTACGAGCAGTACTTC
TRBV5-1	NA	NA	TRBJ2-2	CASFEGWNTGELFF	TGCGCCTCATTCGAGGGTTGGAACACCGGGGAGCTGTTTTTT